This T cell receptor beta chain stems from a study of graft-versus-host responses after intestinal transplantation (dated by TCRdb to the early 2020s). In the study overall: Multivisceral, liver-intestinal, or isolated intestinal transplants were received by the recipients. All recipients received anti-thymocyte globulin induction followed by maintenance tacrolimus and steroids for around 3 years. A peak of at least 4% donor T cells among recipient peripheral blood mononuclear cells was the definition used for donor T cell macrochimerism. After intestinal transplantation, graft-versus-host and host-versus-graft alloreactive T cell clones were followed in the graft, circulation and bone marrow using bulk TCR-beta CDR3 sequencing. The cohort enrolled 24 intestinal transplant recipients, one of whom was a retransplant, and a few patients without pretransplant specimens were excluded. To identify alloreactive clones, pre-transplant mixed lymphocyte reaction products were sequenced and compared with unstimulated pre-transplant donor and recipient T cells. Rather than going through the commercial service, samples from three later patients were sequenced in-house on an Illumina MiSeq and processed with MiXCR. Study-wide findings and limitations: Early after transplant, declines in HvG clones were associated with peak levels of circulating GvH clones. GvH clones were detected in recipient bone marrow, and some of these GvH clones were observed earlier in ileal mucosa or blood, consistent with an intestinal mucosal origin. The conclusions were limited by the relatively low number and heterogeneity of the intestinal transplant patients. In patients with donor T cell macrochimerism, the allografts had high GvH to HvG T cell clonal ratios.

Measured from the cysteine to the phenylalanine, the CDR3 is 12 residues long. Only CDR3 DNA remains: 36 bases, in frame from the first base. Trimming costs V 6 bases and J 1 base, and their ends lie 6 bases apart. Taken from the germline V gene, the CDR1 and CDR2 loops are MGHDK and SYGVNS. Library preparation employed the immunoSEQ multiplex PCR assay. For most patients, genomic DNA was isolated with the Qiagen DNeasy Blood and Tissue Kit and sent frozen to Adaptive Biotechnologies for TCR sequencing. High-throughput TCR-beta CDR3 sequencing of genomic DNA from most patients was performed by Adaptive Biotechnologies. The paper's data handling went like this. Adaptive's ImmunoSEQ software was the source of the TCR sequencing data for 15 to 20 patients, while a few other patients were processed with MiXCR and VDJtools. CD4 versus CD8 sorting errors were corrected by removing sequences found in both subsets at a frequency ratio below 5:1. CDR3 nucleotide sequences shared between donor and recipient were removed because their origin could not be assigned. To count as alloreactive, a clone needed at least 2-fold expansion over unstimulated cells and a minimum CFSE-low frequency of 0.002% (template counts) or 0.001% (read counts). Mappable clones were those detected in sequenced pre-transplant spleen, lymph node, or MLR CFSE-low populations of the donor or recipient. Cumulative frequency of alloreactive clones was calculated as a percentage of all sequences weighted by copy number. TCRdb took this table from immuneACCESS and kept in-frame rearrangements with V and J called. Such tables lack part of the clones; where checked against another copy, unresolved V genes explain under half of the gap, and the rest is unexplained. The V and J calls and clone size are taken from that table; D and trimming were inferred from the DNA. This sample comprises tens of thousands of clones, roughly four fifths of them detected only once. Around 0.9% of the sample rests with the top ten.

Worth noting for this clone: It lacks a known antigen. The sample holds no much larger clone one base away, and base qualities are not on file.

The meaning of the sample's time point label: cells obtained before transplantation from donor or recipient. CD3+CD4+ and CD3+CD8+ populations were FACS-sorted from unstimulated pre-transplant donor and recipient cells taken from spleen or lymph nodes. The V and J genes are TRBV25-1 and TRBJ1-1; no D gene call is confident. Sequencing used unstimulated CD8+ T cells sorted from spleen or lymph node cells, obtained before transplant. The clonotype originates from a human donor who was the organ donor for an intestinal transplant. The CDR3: CASSVQNTEAFF. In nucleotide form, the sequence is TGTGCCAGCAGCGTACAGAACACTGAAGCTTTCTTT.